This T cell receptor beta chain comes out of a study of T cells in Graves' hyperthyroidism and ophthalmopathy. Overall study: Before any treatment, at initial diagnosis, peripheral blood was collected.

The germline V gene has CDR1 SQVTM and CDR2 ANQGSEA. V was clipped by 8 bases and J by 5 bases, with 18 bases between them. The CDR3 length is 13 residues. Stable Graves' hyperthyroidism meant no ophthalmopathy progression within 18 months. Note on this clonotype: The antigen remains undetermined.

Study-wide results and limits: Most thyroid clonotypes that were expanded above 0.001 also turned up in blood.

Amplified regions were TCR beta CDR3 sequences from RNA transcripts. When the TCR CDR3 underwent first-round RT-PCR, the HTBI primer set was used. TCRdb called the multiplex PCR reads again in MiXCR, with one record for every CDR3 protein. The sample shows roughly 800,000 distinct CDR3 sequences, about two fifths of them seen only once. The rearrangement uses TRBV29-1 and TRBJ1-1, with no clear D. Sequenced: blood. This receptor was obtained from a man aged 18 to 29 with Graves' hyperthyroidism. CDR3: CSSEVDFRTEAFF. CDR3 nucleotide sequence: TGCAGCAGTGAAGTAGACTTCAGAACTGAAGCTTTCTTT.